The 19 T cell receptor beta chains in this list originate from one sample, sequenced in a study of T-cell reconstitution after alpha-beta-depleted transplantation in children. Preparation of the TCRbeta library involved a method that used unique molecular identifiers. TCRdb re-called the PCR reads with MiXCR, one entry per CDR3 protein. This table has around 580,000 distinct CDR3 sequences, roughly 27% appearing once. Sequences were derived from PBMCs, sampled before TCRalphabeta/CD19-depleted stem cell transplant. These receptors were collected from a boy under two years old with Wiskott-Aldrich syndrome, due to receive a stem cell transplant.

This clonotype was picked up a small number of times. This chain links TRBV12-3 or TRBV12-4 with TRBJ2-1, with D hard to call. The CDR3 runs 11 residues. Trimming left V 5 bases short and J 9 bases short, with 8 bases between. The DNA for the CDR3 is TGTGCCAGCAGTCGCAAGGGTGAGCAGTTCTTC. Translation: CASSRKGEQFF.

This clonotype was picked up a small number of times. The chain employs TRBV25-1 and TRBJ2-2; 8 bases agree with TRBD1. The CDR3 is made up of 16 amino acids. J gave up 4 bases and V 6 bases, and 10 bases lay outside the gene matches. Germline assignment: CDR1 MGHDK and CDR2 SYGVNS. CDR3 DNA: TGTGCCAGCAGGAGCCCTGGGACAGGAGGCACCGGGGAGCTGTTTTTT. Amino acid sequence: CASRSPGTGGTGELFF. Looking up the rest from reference TRBV25-1 and TRBJ2-2 gives the full variable domain: EADIYQTPRYLVIGTGKKITLECSQTMGHDKMYWYQQDPGMELHLIHYSYGVNSTEKGDLSSESTVSRIRTEHFPLTLESARPSHTSQYLCASRSPGTGGTGELFFGEGSRLTVL.

Only one count was recorded for this clonotype. The chain combines TRBV10-3 with TRBJ2-1; the match to TRBD2 covers 7 bases. V gave up 9 bases and J gave up 6 bases; unmatched junction bases: 8. CDR3 length equals 13 residues. The germline CDR1 and CDR2 sequences are ENHRY and SYGVKD. The CDR3 DNA reads TGTGCCATGACTAGCCGGAGGGCCAATGAGCAGTTCTTC. It translates to CAMTSRRANEQFF.

V usage is TRBV12-3 or TRBV12-4 and J usage is TRBJ2-2, with D possibly being TRBD2 (5 bases). This CDR3 comprises 15 residues. With 6 bases removed from V and 7 bases from J, the gap between germline ends came to 18 bases. The CDR3 nucleotides read TGTGCCAGCAGCCGGGGTAGTCTATCTAACGGGGAGCTGTTTTTT. It yields the protein CASSRGSLSNGELFF.

The chain combines TRBV9 with TRBJ2-3, with unresolved D. This CDR3 is built from 15 residues. From germline, CDR1 is SGDLS and CDR2 YYNGEE. Deletions cut 0 bases from V and 0 bases from J, with 8 bases between. The CDR3: CASSVVPGSTDTQYF. The CDR3, as DNA: TGTGCCAGCAGCGTAGTCCCGGGCAGCACAGATACGCAGTATTTT.

This clonotype was counted many times. V and J are TRBV14 and TRBJ2-5; D uncertain. The CDR3 loop spans 11 amino acids. In germline, CDR1 is SGHDN, CDR2 FVKESK. V gave up 2 bases and J gave up 5 bases, with 3 bases separating them. The CDR3 loop is CASSQSETQYF. The CDR3 DNA is TGTGCCAGCAGCCAATCGGAGACCCAGTACTTC.

In its sample, this clonotype was seen a few times. DNA for the CDR3: TGCGCCAGCAGCTGGTGGACAGGGAGGGCAGATACGCAGTATTTT. Its translation is CASSWWTGRADTQYF. This chain links TRBV5-1 with TRBJ2-3; a weak D match, TRBD1 (8 bases). CDR1 is SGHRS, CDR2 YFSETQ, per germline. V lost 3 bases, J lost 4 bases, and 15 bases lay in between. The CDR3 extends over 15 amino acids.

This clonotype has only a few counts. The chain is built from TRBV30 and TRBJ2-1; D gene unclear. This CDR3 comprises 13 residues. The V gene lost 8 bases and the J gene lost 0 bases, with 11 bases spanning the gap. Germline CDR1 reads GTSNPN; CDR2 reads SVGIG (reference sequence). CDR3 DNA: TGTGCCACTACGACCGTCTCCTACAATGAGCAGTTCTTC. This gives the protein CATTTVSYNEQFF.

This clonotype was found a few times. This rearrangement joins TRBV9 to TRBJ1-4; 8 positions match TRBD1. After removal of 3 bases from V and 14 bases from J, the junction contained 6 bases not matched to a gene. Per the germline V gene, CDR1 is SGDLS and CDR2 is YYNGEE. This CDR3 has 12 residues. This CDR3 reads CASSGGTGDLFF. In nucleotides, the CDR3 is TGTGCCAGCAGCGGCGGGACAGGCGATCTGTTTTTT.

The CDR3, as DNA: TGTGCCAGCAGTTTGTCCCGGGTTGAGCAGTTCTTC. Translated: CASSLSRVEQFF. The rearrangement joins TRBV12-3 or TRBV12-4 to TRBJ2-1; no definite D call. This CDR3 region has 12 residues. The V and J ends lost 3 bases and 9 bases respectively, with 9 bases between them.

The sample holds a few counts of this clonotype. The chain couples TRBV20-1 to TRBJ1-6; D call uncertain. CDR3 length equals 14 residues. Trimming took off 5 bases at V and 10 bases at J, with 18 bases between the two ends. The germline gives CDR1 DFQATT, CDR2 SNEGSKA (reference sequence). In nucleotides, the CDR3 is TGCAGTGCTGGACGGACCGTCTTGGGATCACCCCTCCACTTT. Translating it yields CSAGRTVLGSPLHF.

In this sample, this clonotype turned up a few times. This chain uses TRBV29-1 with TRBJ2-7; TRBD2 aligns across 10 bases. V shed 5 bases and J 3 bases; nucleotides not matched to a gene: 10. CDR1 SQVTM and CDR2 ANQGSEA come from the germline V gene. The CDR3 spans 15 residues. CDR3 residues: CSVTPGTSVNYEQYF. The DNA of the CDR3 is TGCAGCGTTACCCCGGGGACTAGCGTGAACTACGAGCAGTACTTC.

This clonotype was recorded once. V and J are TRBV20-1 and TRBJ2-5; no firm D call. The CDR3 contains 13 residues. V lost 1 base and J 2 bases, leaving 8 bases between the germline ends. CDR1 and CDR2 (germline): DFQATT, SNEGSKA (reference sequence). CDR3 sequence: CSARVKPQETQYF. The CDR3 DNA sequence: TGCAGTGCTAGAGTAAAGCCACAAGAGACCCAGTACTTC.

This CDR3 is CSVEGGSRETQYF. In DNA form, the CDR3 reads TGCAGCGTTGAAGGCGGGAGCCGGGAGACCCAGTACTTC. This chain links TRBV29-1 with TRBJ2-5; 7 bases map to TRBD2. Germline assignment: CDR1 SQVTM and CDR2 ANQGSEA. Germline trimming cut 1 base from V and 5 bases from J; bases unmatched to any gene: 4. The CDR3 runs 13 residues.

This clonotype has just a few counts. The rearrangement joins TRBV7-2 to TRBJ1-4; D is undetermined. The CDR3 is 14 amino acids. V lost 6 bases and J lost 12, with 20 bases in between. CDR1 and CDR2 (germline): SGHTA, FQGNSA. The CDR3 DNA follows: TGTGCCAGCAGACCTATGGCCGGAACCGGCGAACTGTTTTTT. This encodes CASRPMAGTGELFF.

This sequence joins TRBV13 and TRBJ1-1, with unresolved D. The germline V gene encodes CDR1 PRHDT and CDR2 FYEKMQ (reference sequence). Trimming pared 9 bases from V and 1 base from J, leaving 18 bases between. This CDR3 region has 15 residues. This chain's CDR3 is CASQSTRIQNTEAFF. The CDR3, as DNA: TGTGCCAGTCAAAGTACACGGATTCAGAACACTGAAGCTTTCTTT.

The rearrangement uses TRBV29-1 and TRBJ1-2; D ambiguous. Germline V gene lookup returns CDR1 SQVTM and CDR2 ANQGSEA. This CDR3 is built from 11 residues. V was pared by 7 bases and J by 8 bases, with 14 bases between. CDR3 region: CSARVEGGYTF. The DNA for the CDR3 is TGCAGCGCCCGGGTTGAAGGCGGCTACACCTTC.

The table lists this clonotype with a few counts. V usage is TRBV7-9 and J usage is TRBJ2-1; 9 bases align to TRBD2. CDR1 SEHNR and CDR2 FQNEAQ come from the germline V gene (reference sequence). CDR3 length: 15 amino acids. V was pared by 3 bases and J by 4 bases, with 4 bases of the junction left unmatched. CDR3 loop: CASSFYLAGYNEQFF. CDR3 coding DNA: TGTGCCAGCAGCTTTTACCTAGCGGGGTACAATGAGCAGTTCTTC. The entire variable domain, with the rest obtained from reference TRBV7-9 and TRBJ2-1, is as follows: DTGVSQNPRHKITKRGQNVTFRCDPISEHNRLYWYRQTLGQGPEFLTYFQNEAQLEKSRLLSDRFSAERPKGSFSTLEIQRTEQGDSAMYLCASSFYLAGYNEQFFGPGTRLTVL.

V gene TRBV21-1 combines with J gene TRBJ1-3. TRBV21-1 is deemed a pseudogene. The CDR3 spans 15 residues. The CDR3 loop is CASSKVESSGNTIYF. Written as DNA, the CDR3 is TGTGCCAGCAGCAAGGTCGAGAGCTCTGGAAACACCATATATTTT.